Below, 17 T cell receptor beta chains from the same sample are listed, as sequenced in a study of CD8+ T cells in alopecia areata. In each case, RNA was isolated and then reverse transcribed into cDNA as the sequencing template. The repertoire was sequenced with immunoSEQ multiplex PCR; TCRdb's copy has only in-frame clones and lacks some. Of 180,000 or so clones listed, approximately 51% are singletons. Described treatment: oral pan-JAK inhibitor, 5-10 mg twice daily. This sample comprised CD8+ T cells sorted from blood, obtained at approximately week 51, from a patient treated with tofacitinib. The receptor source for this set is a human donor with alopecia areata.

With respect to this clone: Other nucleotide sequences from this sample produce the same CDR3. The chain carries TRBV9 and TRBJ1-1, with D uncertain. The CDR3 spans 12 residues. Looked up from germline, CDR1 is SGDLS and CDR2 is YYNGEE. Trimming pared 2 bases from V and 3 bases from J, leaving 5 bases between. The chain's CDR3 is CASSVADTEAFF. CDR3 coding DNA: TGTGCCAGCAGCGTCGCGGACACTGAAGCTTTCTTT.

This clone appeared many times. V and J are TRBV29-1 and TRBJ2-3; D is possibly TRBD1 (6 bases). This CDR3 has 13 amino acids. Germline-derived CDR1 and CDR2 are SQVTM and ANQGSEA. V was pared by 1 base and J by 3 bases, with 8 bases between. The CDR3 coding sequence is TGCAGCGTTGAAGGGGGGCGGACAGATACGCAGTATTTT. Encoded protein: CSVEGGRTDTQYF.

In its sample, this clone was seen many times. The rearrangement joins TRBV7-2 to TRBJ2-1; D is unresolved. V shed 1 base and J shed 7 bases, with 11 bases lying between them. Germline assignment: CDR1 SGHTA and CDR2 FQGNSA. The CDR3 is made up of 14 amino acids. CDR3 nucleotide sequence: TGTGCCAGCAGCTTAGGGAACACAGTTAATGAGCAGTTCTTC. Translated: CASSLGNTVNEQFF. The whole variable domain, remainder taken from reference TRBV7-2 and TRBJ2-1, is GAGVSQSPSNKVTEKGKDVELRCDPISGHTALYWYRQSLGQGLEFLIYFQGNSAPDKSGLPSDRFSAERTGGSVSTLTIQRTQQEDSAVYLCASSLGNTVNEQFFGPGTRLTVL.

The chain recombines TRBV9 with TRBJ2-7; the match to TRBD1 covers 9 bases. Trimming cost V 4 bases and J 5 bases; bases outside gene matches: 4. Germline V gene data show CDR1 as SGDLS and CDR2 as YYNGEE. The CDR3 is 13 amino acids. CDR3 residues: CASSRQGEHEQYF. CDR3 in DNA: TGTGCCAGCAGCAGACAGGGGGAACACGAGCAGTACTTC.

This clone appeared a few times. The V gene is TRBV29-1, the J gene TRBJ2-2; D tentatively reads TRBD1 or TRBD2 (5 bases each). Trimming took 4 bases from V and 0 from J, leaving 6 bases between them. The CDR3 runs to 13 residues. Germline V gene sequence: CDR1 SQVTM, CDR2 ANQGSEA. For the CDR3, the DNA is TGCAGCGTTGGGGGGACGAACACCGGGGAGCTGTTTTTT. The encoded protein is CSVGGTNTGELFF.

This clone showed up just a few times. The chain links TRBV7-9 to TRBJ1-1; D is unresolved. This CDR3 has 13 amino acids. V was clipped by 2 bases and J by 4 bases, with 8 bases between them. The germline V gene has CDR1 SEHNR and CDR2 FQNEAQ (reference sequence). As DNA, the CDR3 is TGTGCCAGCAGCTTACTACGGACCACTGAAGCTTTCTTT. This codes for CASSLLRTTEAFF. Filled out from reference TRBV7-9 and TRBJ1-1, the complete variable domain reads DTGVSQNPRHKITKRGQNVTFRCDPISEHNRLYWYRQTLGQGPEFLTYFQNEAQLEKSRLLSDRFSAERPKGSFSTLEIQRTEQGDSAMYLCASSLLRTTEAFFGQGTRLTVV.

The table lists this clone with a few counts. The chain links TRBV6-6 to TRBJ2-5, with D hard to call. V was clipped by 7 bases and J by 1 base, with 13 bases between them. The CDR3 contains 14 residues. CDR1 MNHNY and CDR2 SVGAGI come from the germline V gene (reference sequence). Written as DNA, the CDR3 is TGTGCCAGCAAAAAACAGTGGTTCCAAGAGACCCAGTACTTC. Amino acid sequence: CASKKQWFQETQYF.

The chain carries TRBV7-6 and TRBJ2-5; D might be TRBD2 (7 bases). CDR1 is SGHVS and CDR2 is FNYEAQ in the germline V gene. V lost 4 bases, J lost 2 bases, and 11 bases lay in between. The CDR3 covers 14 residues. The CDR3 DNA follows: TGTGCCAGCAGCTCACAGGGAGGGCAAGAGACCCAGTACTTC. It is translated as CASSSQGGQETQYF.

The rearrangement uses TRBV7-9 and TRBJ2-1; 8 bases are shared with TRBD2. CDR1 is SEHNR, CDR2 FQNEAQ, per germline (reference sequence). The junction had 5 bases not matched to a gene; V was cut back by 8 bases and J by 5 bases. CDR3 length: 13 residues. The CDR3 DNA follows: TGTGCCAGCTTTGGCGGGGGGAACAATGAGCAGTTCTTC. Translating gives CASFGGGNNEQFF.

This sequence joins TRBV10-3 and TRBJ2-5; D call uncertain. Germline V gives CDR1 ENHRY, CDR2 SYGVKD. The V end lost 3 bases, the J end lost 5 bases, and 10 bases lay between the germline ends. The CDR3 runs to 13 residues. The CDR3 DNA sequence: TGTGCCATCAGTGAACCAGGTGGGGAGACCCAGTACTTC. Amino acid sequence: CAISEPGGETQYF.

This chain joins TRBV5-1 and TRBJ2-7; 9 bases are a match to TRBD1. The CDR3 sequence is 16 residues long. Germline V CDR1 and CDR2: SGHRS, YFSETQ. With 4 bases clipped from V and 2 bases from J, the junction kept 10 bases outside the gene matches. The CDR3 sequence is CASSAGQGMKTYEQYF. CDR3 coding DNA: TGCGCCAGCAGCGCTGGACAGGGGATGAAGACCTACGAGCAGTACTTC. Together with reference TRBV5-1 and TRBJ2-7, the CDR3 gives the full variable domain: KAGVTQTPRYLIKTRGQQVTLSCSPISGHRSVSWYQQTPGQGLQFLFEYFSETQRNKGNFPGRFSGRQFSNSRSEMNVSTLELGDSALYLCASSAGQGMKTYEQYFGPGTRLTVT.

This chain's CDR3 is CASSLQGNEQFF. The DNA of the CDR3 is TGTGCCAGCAGCCTACAGGGTAATGAGCAGTTCTTC. The V call is TRBV5-6, the J call TRBJ2-1; possibly TRBD1 for D (6 bases). V dropped 4 bases and J dropped 7 bases, with 9 bases sitting between them. The germline gives CDR1 SGHDT, CDR2 YYEEEE. CDR3 size: 12 residues.

This clone has only a few counts. The rearrangement joins TRBV29-1 to TRBJ2-2, with D unclear. The length of the CDR3 is 11 residues. V lost 4 bases, J lost 4 bases, and 4 bases lay in between. In germline, CDR1 is SQVTM, CDR2 ANQGSEA. The CDR3: CSVGVTGELFF. CDR3 coding DNA: TGCAGCGTTGGGGTCACCGGGGAGCTGTTTTTT.

The CDR3 DNA reads TGTGCCAGCACTCTGGGACAGACTGAAGCTTTCTTT. Translating gives CASTLGQTEAFF. This rearrangement joins TRBV2 to TRBJ1-1; 7 bases align to TRBD1. Trimming removed 7 bases from V and 5 bases from J; junction bases left unmatched: 4. The CDR3 contains 12 residues. Germline CDR1 reads SNHLY; CDR2 reads FYNNEI.

V gene TRBV2 combines with J gene TRBJ2-3; TRBD1 or TRBD2 may be the D gene (5 bases each). Germline V gene sequence: CDR1 SNHLY, CDR2 FYNNEI. There are 15 residues in the CDR3. Trimming pared 6 bases from V and 4 bases from J, leaving 17 bases between. The CDR3 DNA reads TGTGCCAGCAGAGACGGGCCGGGGCGCTCAGATACGCAGTATTTT. This gives the protein CASRDGPGRSDTQYF. Looking up the rest from reference TRBV2 and TRBJ2-3 gives the full variable domain: EPEVTQTPSHQVTQMGQEVILRCVPISNHLYFYWYRQILGQKVEFLVSFYNNEISEKSEIFDDQFSVERPDGSNFTLKIRSTKLEDSAMYFCASRDGPGRSDTQYFGPGTRLTVL.

This clone was seen only a few times. The V gene is TRBV6-6, the J gene TRBJ2-7; the match to TRBD2 covers 11 bases. In germline, CDR1 is MNHNY, CDR2 SVGAGI (reference sequence). V gave up 5 bases and J gave up 1 base; unmatched junction bases: 4. This CDR3 contains 15 residues. The CDR3 DNA sequence: TGTGCCAGCAGTCCCCCTAGCGGGGGGTCCTACGAGCAGTACTTC. Its protein product is CASSPPSGGSYEQYF.

The V and J genes are TRBV14 and TRBJ2-1, with D hard to call. Germline V gene data show CDR1 as SGHDN and CDR2 as FVKESK. The CDR3 contains 13 residues. The ends were cut back, 3 bases at V and 2 bases at J, with 5 bases in the middle. The DNA for the CDR3 is TGTGCCAGCAGCCAGTCCCCCTACAATGAGCAGTTCTTC. It codes for CASSQSPYNEQFF. Full variable domain (outside the CDR3, taken from reference TRBV14 and TRBJ2-1): EAGVTQFPSHSVIEKGQTVTLRCDPISGHDNLYWYRRVMGKEIKFLLHFVKESKQDESGMPNNRFLAERTGGTYSTLKVQPAELEDSGVYFCASSQSPYNEQFFGPGTRLTVL.